One TCR beta chain is described in this entry. Antigen specificity is unknown. Additional DNA sequences in this sample encode the identical CDR3. The sample is drawn from a study of cytomegalovirus exposure and HLA in healthy donors. PCR involved 60 Vbeta and 13 Jbeta primers. Generated by immunoSEQ multiplex PCR, the TCRdb table keeps only in-frame clones and is missing some. The top ten clones hold roughly 1.5% of a sample with about 190,000 clones, roughly 80% of them seen once. Germline lookup yields CDR1 SQVTM and CDR2 ANQGSEA. V lost 3 bases to trimming and J lost 5 bases, with 10 bases between them. The CDR3 is 12 amino acids. Study outcomes and limitations: In a later analysis, productive TCRs from donors in an Asian-associated ancestry cluster reportedly carried fewer N-insertions than the cohort mean. Reports indicate that TCR beta sequences accurately predicted the HLA-A and HLA-B alleles of most subjects.

The chain links TRBV29-1 to TRBJ1-1; the D gene is possibly TRBD1 (5 bases). The origin of this receptor is a woman younger than 35 in good health and CMV-seronegative. Sequenced input: PBMCs. The CDR3 nucleotides read TGCAGCGTTGAGTCGGGGGGGACTGAAGCTTTCTTT. This encodes CSVESGGTEAFF.